This TCR beta chain was obtained from a study of shared clonotypes between healthy human individuals (dated by TCRdb to the early 2020s). Regarding the complete study: The cohort comprised a couple of women and three men aged 18 to 49 years. Different laboratories and diverse techniques were used to prepare libraries and sequence TCR repertoires, to increase sequencing depth and limit assay-specific biases. For each donor, CD4 naive and CD4 memory were each run on three plates, CD8 naive on two plates, and CD8 memory on one plate. Blood TCR repertoires of five healthy adults were deeply sequenced to estimate repertoire size and the extent of clonotype sharing between individuals. Between about 0.94 and 8.9 billion PBMCs per donor were obtained by leukapheresis. What the research found in general, with its limitations: Sampling was restricted to blood, and TCR repertoires in tissues likely differ from the TCR repertoires found in blood. Pairwise subsampling indicated that sequencing depth was expected to affect the degree of clonotype sharing among donors. Even with the large sequencing depth, rarefaction of the sorted-subset datasets indicated that sequencing was incomplete. Clonotypes shared by all four sorted-subset donors showed higher generation probabilities than non-shared clonotypes. Naive subsets generally had larger estimated clonotype richness than memory subsets. The small number of donors limited the genetic and exposure-history diversity represented. Sharing across a handful of donors was observed for 4.5% to 6.5% of naive CD4, 3.5% of naive CD8, around 2.5% of memory CD4, and about 0.39% of memory CD8 clonotypes.

Using the deep immunoSEQ assay, multiplex PCR amplified TCR CDR3 regions from genomic DNA. Extracted genomic DNA from each cell subset was distributed evenly across all wells of several immunoSEQ 96-well plates, and each plate was treated as a replicate. Each replicate PCR for sorted subsets received 200 ng genomic DNA, equal to tens of thousands of T cell genomes. The purified libraries were quantified using a Qubit 3.0 fluorometer, sized with a Bioanalyzer 2100, and then quantified again using the KAPA Library Quantification kit. A separate single-read 150-cycle Illumina NextSeq 550 flow cell was used to sequence each immunoSEQ 96-well plate. The authors' pipeline ran thus. Because only junctional sequences without quality scores were contained in the immunoSEQ output, filtering matching that applied to full-length reads could not be performed. To assign V/J genes and CDR3, sequences were annotated using PyIR, a Python wrapper for IgBLAST v1.9, with IMGT germline references. Reads were filtered out if the reads had weak V/J assignments (E-value above 1e-6), no CDR3, stop codons, out-of-frame junctions, or ambiguous translated residues. V3J clonotypes were defined as sequences sharing an identical inferred V gene, J gene, and CDR3 amino acid sequence. Percentage overlap between repertoires was computed as shared unique clonotypes divided by the size of the smaller repertoire. RTK rarefaction, the Chao1 estimator, and Recon v2.1 estimates of unobserved clonotypes were used to assess repertoire richness. Generation probabilities were computed with OLGA for all TCRbeta clonotypes obtained by the gDNA method from several donors. TCRdb stores this immuneACCESS table with in-frame sequences only. Part of the clones is absent; in the studies checked, under half of the shortfall reflects unresolved V genes, and no reason is known for the rest. V and J calls and clone size follow that table, whereas D and trimming were derived from the DNA. Recorded for this sample are around 1.6 million clones; under 99% of them occurred a single time. Together, the top ten hold roughly 0.45% of the sample.

Donors were healthy HIV-negative adults with no recently reported acute infections or vaccinations. All donors were Caucasian adults living in Nashville, Tennessee, USA. Magnetic negative selection was used to enrich CD4+ T cells, after which naive cells were positively selected on CD45RA and the negative fraction became the memory subset. After blood collection by leukapheresis, PBMCs were isolated using Ficoll-Histopaque density gradient centrifugation and then cryopreserved in the vapor phase of liquid nitrogen. Analytical flow cytometry was used to check the purity and quantity of each magnetically sorted T cell population. Genomic DNA was isolated from every sorted fraction and measured by UV absorbance on a Nanodrop 2000c. In the case of this clone: This receptor's antigen is unknown. One junction end does not reproduce the germline sequence, and a read error may be involved. The same CDR3 arises from other DNA sequences in this sample as well.

Measured from the cysteine to the phenylalanine, the CDR3 is 13 residues long. CDR3 DNA only is kept here, 39 bases in frame from base 1. For CDR1 and CDR2, the germline V gene (reference sequence) lists SGHNT and YYREEE. The TCR originated in a man aged 30 to 39 in good health. The sample comprised naive CD4+ T cells sorted from blood. The cell subset or site label of this sample denotes: CD45RA+ positively selected. The rearrangement joined TRBV5-4 to TRBJ2-3; the D segment could be TRBD2, given 5 matching bases. The DNA is TGTGCTAGCAGCTTCAGCGGAGCAGATACGCAGTATTTT. This gives the protein CASSFSGADTQYF.